Listed below are T cell receptor beta chains from one sample, sequenced in a study of blood T cell repertoires in COVID-19. Produced via immunoSEQ multiplex PCR; TCRdb's table is partial and in-frame only. The data contain fewer than 40,000 clones, around four fifths of them singletons. The sequenced sample was peripheral blood. All receptors derive from a human donor in a cohort sampled during active COVID-19. Both conserved end residues are part of each CDR3. The D gene is left open where the match is weak. For some rows the clone size is stated as once, few or many, or as a class when expanded; others skip it.

d_call	clone_size	v_call	j_call	cdr3_aa	cdr3_nt
TRBD2	NA	TRBV9	TRBJ2-2	CASEKGTSGGSGELFF	TGTGCCAGCGAGAAGGGGACTAGCGGGGGGTCCGGGGAGCTGTTTTTT
NA	NA	TRBV3-1/TRBV3-2	TRBJ1-1	CASSQERGGWNTEAFF	TGTGCCAGCAGCCAAGAGAGGGGAGGGTGGAACACTGAAGCTTTCTTT
TRBD1	NA	TRBV4-3	TRBJ2-2	CASSQDLLRWDRAGTGELFF	TGCGCCAGCAGCCAAGATTTATTACGATGGGACAGGGCGGGAACCGGGGAGCTGTTTTTT
NA	NA	TRBV6-6	TRBJ1-1	CASSPRSAPQLNTEAFF	TGTGCCAGCAGTCCCCGGAGCGCCCCACAACTGAACACTGAAGCTTTCTTT
NA	NA	TRBV7-2	TRBJ1-6	CASSLMGSAASPLHF	TGTGCCAGCAGCTTAATGGGTTCGGCGGCTTCACCCCTCCACTTT
TRBD1	NA	TRBV5-1	TRBJ2-1	CASSLAGQGSYNEQFF	TGCGCCAGCAGCTTGGCCGGACAGGGCTCCTACAATGAGCAGTTCTTC
TRBD1	NA	TRBV6-6	TRBJ2-5	CASRRTGQGQETQYF	TGTGCCAGCAGAAGGACAGGACAGGGGCAAGAGACCCAGTACTTC
NA	NA	TRBV7-2	TRBJ1-5	CASSLGYRSTQNQPQHF	TGTGCCAGCAGCTTAGGATACAGGAGTACTCAAAATCAGCCCCAGCATTTT
NA	NA	TRBV21-1	TRBJ1-6	CASSKDRVKSPLHF	TGTGCCAGCAGCAAAGACAGGGTAAAGTCACCCCTCCACTTT
NA	few	TRBV4-3	TRBJ1-1	CASSPGQTNTEAFF	TGCGCCAGCAGCCCAGGACAAACGAACACTGAAGCTTTCTTT
NA	NA	TRBV20-1	TRBJ1-4	CSARLNEKLFF	TGCAGTGCTAGACTTAATGAAAAACTGTTTTTT
TRBD2	NA	TRBV7-2	TRBJ2-7	CASSGTSGRSYEQYF	TGTGCCAGCAGCGGGACTAGCGGACGTTCCTACGAGCAGTACTTC
TRBD1	NA	TRBV7-2	TRBJ1-1	CASSSTGGRPPFF	TGTGCCAGCAGCTCAACAGGGGGCCGACCCCCTTTCTTT
TRBD1	NA	TRBV10-3	TRBJ1-2	CAISIDREGGYGYTF	TGTGCCATCAGTATCGACAGGGAAGGGGGCTATGGCTACACCTTC
NA	once	TRBV28	TRBJ1-2	CASRNMNYGYTF	TGTGCCAGCAGGAACATGAACTATGGCTACACCTTC